The 9 T cell receptor beta chains listed next were all sequenced from one sample in a study of shared clonotypes between healthy human individuals. Profiling relied on immunoSEQ multiplex PCR, and the TCRdb table lists in-frame clones only, not all of them. Among some 2.3 million clones, 90% to 95% were seen once, and the ten largest hold about 0.37%. Source material: naive CD4+ T cells from PBMCs. This sample's subset: CD45RA+ positively selected. These receptors were obtained from a man younger than 35 in good health. Some clones in this sample may be carry-over from other donors' samples.

The J gene is TRBJ1-5, the V gene TRBV28; 7 bases fit TRBD1. Looked up from germline, CDR1 is MDHEN and CDR2 is SYDVKM. CDR3 length: 16 residues. The junction had 6 bases not matched to a gene; V was cut back by 3 bases and J by 1 base. Written as DNA, the CDR3 is TGTGCCAGCAGTTTTGTTCCAGGGGGGAGCAATCAGCCCCAGCATTTT. Protein sequence: CASSFVPGGSNQPQHF.

This clone was recorded only once. This chain connects TRBV5-1 to TRBJ2-7; either TRBD1 or TRBD2 may supply D (5 bases each). The CDR3 sequence is 16 residues long. Germline V CDR1 and CDR2: SGHRS, YFSETQ. The V and J ends lost 4 bases and 6 bases respectively, with 23 bases between them. CDR3 loop: CASSPTGRGRVSEQYF. DNA for the CDR3: TGCGCCAGCAGCCCAACGGGAAGGGGCAGGGTGAGCGAGCAGTACTTC.

This clone was observed a single time. The chain employs TRBV28 and TRBJ1-5; D possibly corresponds to TRBD1 (6 bases). The CDR3 runs to 16 residues. Trimming pared 3 bases from V and 1 base from J, leaving 13 bases between. Germline CDR1 and CDR2: MDHEN and SYDVKM. The CDR3 here is CASSFLGAASNQPQHF. The CDR3 nucleotides read TGTGCCAGCAGTTTTCTGGGGGCGGCGAGCAATCAGCCCCAGCATTTT.

This sequence joins TRBV9 and TRBJ1-2; D remains unclear. CDR1 is SGDLS, CDR2 YYNGEE, per germline. V was cut by 4 bases and J by 2 bases, with 15 bases left in between. The CDR3 is 15 residues long. In nucleotides, the CDR3 is TGTGCCAGCAGCCCGCAACCCTCGGAGAACTATGGCTACACCTTC. This sequence encodes CASSPQPSENYGYTF.

This chain links TRBV7-2 with TRBJ2-1; 8 bases line up with TRBD1. Germline CDR1 reads SGHTA; CDR2 reads FQGNSA. The length of the CDR3 is 15 residues. The V segment lost 6 bases and the J segment 0 bases; nucleotides outside the gene matches: 4. The CDR3 sequence is CASSARGLSYNEQFF. CDR3 coding DNA: TGTGCCAGCAGTGCCAGGGGGCTCTCCTACAATGAGCAGTTCTTC.

The rearrangement joins TRBV28 to TRBJ1-2, with D unclear. CDR1 MDHEN and CDR2 SYDVKM come from the germline V gene. Trimming took off 11 bases at V and 2 bases at J, with 21 bases between the two ends. This CDR3 has 15 residues. This CDR3 reads CAAVTLGRANYGYTF. Here the CDR3 DNA reads TGTGCCGCCGTGACCCTGGGCCGAGCCAACTATGGCTACACCTTC.

The chain combines TRBV11-2 with TRBJ2-5; 8 positions match TRBD2. The CDR3 length is 19 residues. The trim removed 5 bases at V and 3 bases at J, leaving 20 bases unmatched. Germline V gives CDR1 SGHAT, CDR2 FQNNGV. The DNA for the CDR3 is TGTGCCAGCAGCCCGGGCAGGGCTAGCGGGCCCCCCAGCAAAGAGACCCAGTACTTC. This encodes CASSPGRASGPPSKETQYF. The full variable domain, rest sourced from reference TRBV11-2 and TRBJ2-5, is EAGVAQSPRYKIIEKRQSVAFWCNPISGHATLYWYQQILGQGPKLLIQFQNNGVVDDSQLPKDRFSAERLKGVDSTLKIQPAKLEDSAVYLCASSPGRASGPPSKETQYFGPGTRLLVL.

The chain employs TRBV10-3 and TRBJ2-7; D may match TRBD1 or TRBD2 (5 bases each). The CDR3 totals 12 residues. Germline V gene lookup returns CDR1 ENHRY and CDR2 SYGVKD. Trimming pared 10 bases from V and 9 bases from J, leaving 19 bases between. As DNA, the CDR3 is TGTGCCACCCAATTGGTTTCCGGGACGCAGTACTTC. Translating gives CATQLVSGTQYF.

The V gene is TRBV5-1, the J gene TRBJ2-1; no clear D gene. The germline V gene has CDR1 SGHRS and CDR2 YFSETQ. The CDR3 totals 16 residues. V dropped 1 base and J dropped 0 bases, with 11 bases sitting between them. The CDR3 sequence is CASSLNSLSSYNEQFF. DNA of the CDR3: TGCGCCAGCAGCTTGAACTCTCTGAGCTCCTACAATGAGCAGTTCTTC.